This T cell receptor (beta chain) came from a study of CD4+ T cells in melanoma. Broader study findings: A reported correlation linked neoantigen-specific CD4+ T cells to CD8+, macrophage and B cell function.

Data came from immunoSEQ multiplex PCR; TCRdb stores just in-frame clones and leaves some out. The sample lists over 130,000 clones, 85% to 95% occurring once. Remarks on this clone: Its antigen is currently unknown.

The CDR3 has 17 amino acids. The germline V gene encodes CDR1 LNHDA and CDR2 SQIVND (reference sequence). V gave up 7 bases and J gave up 8 bases, with 29 bases separating them. This rearrangement joins TRBV19 to TRBJ1-2; D may be TRBD1 (6 bases). This sequence was found in a human donor with melanoma. CDR3 DNA sequence: TGTGCCAGTAAACCCCCGGCCGACAGGCACCTTCGCCGGGGCTACACCTTC. This sequence encodes CASKPPADRHLRRGYTF.